This T cell receptor beta chain is drawn from a study of memory CD4+ T cells and cytomegalovirus serostatus. The sort gate was single viable CD3+CD4+CD8-CD45RO+ cells for memory CD4+ T cells. General study results and limits: The CMV-associated TCR signature appears largely within the CD4+ memory repertoire. Each of fewer than 80 CMV-associated TCRbeta sequences occurred in one to five individuals.

A remark on this clone: The target antigen is unknown.

The method was immunoSEQ multiplex PCR; TCRdb's version includes in-frame clones alone and lacks a portion of them. The sample contains about 57,000 clones, roughly four fifths of which appear only once. V was cut by 5 bases and J by 1 base, with 17 bases left in between. Germline-derived CDR1 and CDR2 are SEHNR and FQNEAQ (reference sequence). This CDR3 has 17 residues. J is TRBJ2-2 and V is TRBV7-9; TRBD1 is a possible D gene (6 bases). Material: memory CD4+ T cells from blood. This receptor was identified in an adult in good health and CMV-seronegative. The CDR3 nucleotides read TGTGCCAGCAGCCTGCGAGGGGGAGCTGGGAACACCGGGGAGCTGTTTTTT. It yields the protein CASSLRGGAGNTGELFF.